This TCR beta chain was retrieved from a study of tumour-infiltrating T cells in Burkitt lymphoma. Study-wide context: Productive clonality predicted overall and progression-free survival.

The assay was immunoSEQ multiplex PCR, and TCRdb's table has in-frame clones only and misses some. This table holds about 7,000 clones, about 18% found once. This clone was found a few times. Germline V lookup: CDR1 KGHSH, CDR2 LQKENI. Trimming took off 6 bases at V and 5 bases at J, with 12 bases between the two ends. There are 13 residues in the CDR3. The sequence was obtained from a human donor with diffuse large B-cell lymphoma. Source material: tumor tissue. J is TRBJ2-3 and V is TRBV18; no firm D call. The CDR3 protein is CASSSQYGDTQYF. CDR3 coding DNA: TGTGCCAGCTCCTCTCAGTATGGAGATACGCAGTATTTT.